The clone carrying this TCR beta chain was counted a few times. This specimen belongs to a study of human T cells and chemical hapten exposure. In the study overall: TCR yield per sample varied, mainly due to pooled library volumes.

CDR3 length: 14 residues. Germline loops: CDR1 SNHLY, CDR2 FYNNEI. Between the trimmed V and J ends, which lost 7 bases and 7 bases, there was a span of 20 bases. Time point indicated: pre-sensitization, week 0. Documented treatment: therapeutic diphenylcyclopropenone sensitization with weekly scalp DPC. TCRdb re-derived calls from the RACE reads in MiXCR, one entry per CDR3 protein. The sample shows some 74,000 distinct CDR3 sequences, approximately 14% of them seen only once. Material: whole blood, obtained in connection with sensitization to the hapten diphenylcyclopropenone (DPC). This receptor was identified in a woman between 45 and 60 years old with alopecia areata. Some clones in this sample may be carry-over from other donors' samples. The genes are TRBV2 and TRBJ2-7; TRBD1 is a possible D gene (7 bases). This CDR3 reads CASMRRGPSREQYF. In DNA, the CDR3 is TGTGCCAGCATGAGGAGGGGGCCTTCGAGAGAGCAGTACTTC.